A selection of T cell receptor beta chains follows, all from one sample in a study of cytomegalovirus exposure and HLA in healthy donors. Produced via immunoSEQ multiplex PCR; TCRdb's table is partial and in-frame only. The table includes some 150,000 clones, roughly 80% detected once. Sequenced material: PBMCs. Receptors were obtained from a man in his forties in good health and CMV-seronegative. CDR3s include the opening cysteine and the closing phenylalanine or tryptophan. D genes are given only for firm matches. Size tells how often a clone was seen (once, few, many) or the class of an expanded clone, and some rows leave it out.

size	V	D	J	DNA	CDR3
NA	TRBV11-3	NA	TRBJ2-3	TGTGCCAGCAGCCCCCAGGGGCCTGGCACAGATACGCAGTATTTT	CASSPQGPGTDTQYF
once	TRBV18	TRBD1	TRBJ1-6	TGTGCCAGCTCACGCGAACAGGGGGCGTTGAATTCACCCCTCCACTTT	CASSREQGALNSPLHF
NA	TRBV19	TRBD1	TRBJ1-2	TGTGCCAGTAGTATAGGGGACAGCCCGCTCTCCTATGGCTACACCTTC	CASSIGDSPLSYGYTF
NA	TRBV5-1	NA	TRBJ2-7	TGCGCCAGCAGCTTAACAGGGAGTAGTCCCGAGCAGTACTTC	CASSLTGSSPEQYF
few	TRBV6-5	NA	TRBJ2-7	TGTGCCAGCAGTCGCTGGGACACTTCCGACTACGAGCAGTACTTC	CASSRWDTSDYEQYF
NA	TRBV2	NA	TRBJ2-5	TGTGCCAGCAGTGCACAGGGGAGGGAGACCCAGTACTTC	CASSAQGRETQYF
NA	TRBV20-1	TRBD1	TRBJ2-1	TGCAGCGCGGACAGGGTGGCTGAGCAGTTCTTC	CSADRVAEQFF
NA	TRBV6-6	TRBD1	TRBJ2-5	TGTGCCAGCAGCAGACAGGGTCTAGGGGAGACCCAGTACTTC	CASSRQGLGETQYF
few	TRBV2	NA	TRBJ1-6	TGTGCCAGCAGTGATCTAGGATCACCCCTCCACTTT	CASSDLGSPLHF
NA	TRBV6-6	TRBD1	TRBJ2-5	TGTGCCAGCAGTTACTCAGACAGGGAAGAGACCCAGTACTTC	CASSYSDREETQYF
NA	TRBV4-3	NA	TRBJ2-3	TGCGCCAGCAGCCAAGATGGGCCTCTACGTTCTACAGATACGCAGTATTTT	CASSQDGPLRSTDTQYF
NA	TRBV5-1	NA	TRBJ1-3	TGCGCCAGCAGCTTGCCGGGAAACACCATATATTTT	CASSLPGNTIYF
NA	TRBV7-9	NA	TRBJ2-7	TGTGCCAGCACCCCGTCCGCTCAGGGAGAGCAGTACTTC	CASTPSAQGEQYF
NA	TRBV29-1	TRBD2	TRBJ2-7	TGCAGCGTTACAAGCGGGGGGGCGTCCTACGAGCAGTACTTC	CSVTSGGASYEQYF
NA	TRBV5-4	TRBD1	TRBJ2-5	TGTGCCAGCAGCTTTCGGACAGGGCAAGAGACCCAGTACTTC	CASSFRTGQETQYF
NA	TRBV10-2	NA	TRBJ1-1	TGCGCCAGCAGTGCAGGGGTGAACACTGAAGCTTTCTTT	CASSAGVNTEAFF
NA	TRBV7-2	NA	TRBJ2-7	TGTGCCAGCAGCCGGAGGGACAGCACCTACGAGCAGTACTTC	CASSRRDSTYEQYF
NA	TRBV11-1	NA	TRBJ1-1	TGTGCCAGCAGCCAAATTTATTCAACCCAGGGGTTTCGGGCTGAAGCTTTCTTT	CASSQIYSTQGFRAEAFF
NA	TRBV5-5	TRBD1	TRBJ2-1	TGTGCCAGCAGCTCGGGACAGGGTGACCGTGAGCAGTTCTTC	CASSSGQGDREQFF
NA	TRBV5-1	TRBD2	TRBJ2-1	TGCGCCAGCAGCTCCAGCTTGGGTTTGGGGACTAGCGGGAACAATGAGCAGTTCTTC	CASSSSLGLGTSGNNEQFF
NA	TRBV4-2	NA	TRBJ1-2	TGTGCCAGCAGCCAAGTTGGAGAGGGCAAATCCTATGGCTACACCTTC	CASSQVGEGKSYGYTF
few	TRBV27	TRBD2	TRBJ2-3	TGTGCCAGCAGTTACGTCCTAGCGGGGAGGGGAGATACGCAGTATTTT	CASSYVLAGRGDTQYF